The present TCR beta chain was sequenced within a study of CD8+CD57+ T cells in acquired aplastic anemia. Profiles of TCR beta VDJ and CDR3 were generated from a genomic DNA template. One entry per CDR3 protein results from TCRdb running MiXCR on the reads. The data hold roughly 300,000 distinct CDR3 sequences, with 55% to 65% observed a single time. Study-wide points: Any difference that existed in CD8+ Simpson's diversity between patients and controls was not significant.

The CDR3 extends over 13 amino acids. The V gene lost 0 bases and the J gene lost 7 bases, with 7 bases spanning the gap. Germline CDR1 and CDR2: LNHDA and SQIVND (reference sequence). Note on this clonotype: What it recognizes is unknown.

The receptor's source is a human donor with severe aplastic anemia or a healthy control (not recorded which). This chain links TRBV19 with TRBJ2-1; no definite D call. Sequencing was carried out using sorted CD4+, CD8+, or CD8+CD57+ T cells (not recorded which) from PBMCs. The CDR3 region has the DNA TGTGCCAGTAGTATAGACATAGTGAATGAGCAGTTCTTC. Its translation: CASSIDIVNEQFF.